One and the same sample provided the 8 T cell receptor beta chains below, sequenced in a study of response to subunit inactivated influenza vaccine. Each CDR3 protein is one row after TCRdb ran MiXCR on the RT-PCR reads. In the table there are 500,000 to 700,000 distinct CDR3 sequences, roughly 25% of which are singletons. The same data also went into a second study, on T cells expressing NK-cell markers. This second study notes: Researchers built TCR beta cDNA using 5'RACE template switching with UMIs.

The starting material was CD4+ T cells sorted from PBMCs, obtained 12 days after vaccination. These TCRs come from a man between 45 and 60 years old who received an inactivated influenza vaccine.

The genes are TRBV29-1 and TRBJ1-1; D is undetermined. This CDR3 comprises 14 residues. The V gene's germline CDR1 is SQVTM and CDR2 ANQGSEA. With 5 bases removed from V and 4 bases from J, the gap between germline ends came to 17 bases. CDR3 in amino acids: CSVCLGSDLTEAFF. In DNA, the CDR3 is TGCAGCGTTTGTTTGGGCAGCGACCTCACTGAAGCTTTCTTT.

This clonotype was recorded many times. The chain carries TRBV20-1 and TRBJ2-2; 11 nucleotides align to TRBD2. This CDR3 spans 14 amino acids. Looked up from germline, CDR1 is DFQATT and CDR2 is SNEGSKA (reference sequence). V lost 5 bases, J lost 5 bases, and 4 bases stayed unmatched. In nucleotides, the CDR3 is TGCAGTGCTTCGACTAGCGGGAATACCGGGGAGCTGTTTTTT. Its translation is CSASTSGNTGELFF.

The chain employs TRBV3-1 and TRBJ1-4; 7 bases match TRBD1. The V segment lost 1 base and the J segment 7 bases; nucleotides outside the gene matches: 9. The CDR3 length is 16 residues. CDR1 is LGHDT, CDR2 YNNKEL, per germline (reference sequence). This chain's CDR3 is CASSQGGQIDGEKLFF. In DNA form, the CDR3 reads TGTGCCAGCAGCCAAGGGGGACAGATCGACGGTGAAAAACTGTTTTTT.

This chain links TRBV9 with TRBJ2-2; 8 nucleotides line up with TRBD1. The junction had 13 bases not matched to a gene; V was cut back by 4 bases and J by 5 bases. Germline V gives CDR1 SGDLS, CDR2 YYNGEE. This CDR3 is built from 17 residues. CDR3 amino acids: CASSQSRTGSWTGELFF. CDR3 nucleotides: TGTGCCAGCAGCCAAAGTCGGACAGGGTCATGGACCGGGGAGCTGTTTTTT.

CDR3: CATSRAGGEQYF. The CDR3, as DNA: TGTGCCACCAGCAGGGCCGGGGGAGAGCAGTACTTC. J is TRBJ2-7 and V is TRBV15; tentative D call: TRBD2 (6 bases). Germline CDR1 reads LNHNV; CDR2 reads YYDKDF (reference sequence). This CDR3 has 12 residues. Deletions cut 3 bases from V and 7 bases from J, with 10 bases between. Combining the CDR3 with reference TRBV15 and TRBJ2-7 gives the whole variable domain DAMVIQNPRYQVTQFGKPVTLSCSQTLNHNVMYWYQQKSSQAPKLLFHYYDKDFNNEADTPDNFQSRRPNTSFCFLDIRSPGLGDTAMYLCATSRAGGEQYFGPGTRLTVT.

The chain couples TRBV6-1 to TRBJ2-7; perhaps TRBD2 as D (7 bases). Germline CDR1 and CDR2: MNHNS and SASEGT. V lost 4 bases and J lost 3, with 16 bases in between. The CDR3 spans 15 residues. As DNA, the CDR3 is TGTGCCAGCAGTGGCGTCGGGGGGCTCTTCTACGAGCAGTACTTC. Amino acid sequence: CASSGVGGLFYEQYF.

The sample holds a few counts of this clonotype. The chain employs TRBV20-1 and TRBJ2-3; 10 bases align to TRBD2. CDR3 size: 17 residues. V lost 0 bases to trimming and J lost 3 bases; unmatched junction nucleotides: 9. The V gene's germline CDR1 is DFQATT and CDR2 SNEGSKA (reference sequence). CDR3 amino acids: CSARDLASGGWTDTQYF. The DNA for the CDR3 is TGCAGTGCTAGAGATCTGGCTAGCGGGGGTTGGACAGATACGCAGTATTTT.

This clonotype occurred a few times. The rearrangement links TRBV5-1 to TRBJ2-7; 7 bases match TRBD2. The length of the CDR3 is 15 residues. Trimming took 5 bases from V and 3 from J; bases not matched to a gene: 11. CDR1 and CDR2 from the germline V gene are SGHRS and YFSETQ. CDR3 residues: CASSYAGDGYYEQYF. The CDR3, as DNA: TGCGCCAGCAGTTACGCGGGAGACGGGTACTACGAGCAGTACTTC.